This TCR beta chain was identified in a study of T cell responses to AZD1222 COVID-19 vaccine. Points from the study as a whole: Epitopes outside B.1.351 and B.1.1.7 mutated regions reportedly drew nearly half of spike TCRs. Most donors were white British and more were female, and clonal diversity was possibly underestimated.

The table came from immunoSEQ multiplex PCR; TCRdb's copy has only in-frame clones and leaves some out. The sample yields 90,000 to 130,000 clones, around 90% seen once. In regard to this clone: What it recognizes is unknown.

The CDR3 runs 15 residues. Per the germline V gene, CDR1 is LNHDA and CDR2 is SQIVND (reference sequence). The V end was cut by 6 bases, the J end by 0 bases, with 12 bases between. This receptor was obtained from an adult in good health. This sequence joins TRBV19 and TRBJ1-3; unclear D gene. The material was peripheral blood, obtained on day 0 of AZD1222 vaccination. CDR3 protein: CASSTTVLSGNTIYF. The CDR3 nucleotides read TGTGCCAGTAGCACGACCGTACTCTCTGGAAACACCATATATTTT.